The rows below give T cell receptor beta chains drawn from one sample of a study of blood T cell repertoires in COVID-19. Here immunoSEQ multiplex PCR was the method, and the copy in TCRdb shows in-frame clones only, minus some. The profile shows approximately 260,000 clones, more than 75% of them singletons. Sequencing was performed on PBMCs or T cells enriched from blood (not recorded which). All receptors derive from a woman in her thirties or forties with acute COVID-19. Both conserved end residues are part of each CDR3. The D gene is left open where the match is weak. A clone size is listed for some rows: how often the clone was seen (once, few, many), or a class if it is expanded.

TRBV4-1	TRBJ1-5	once	TRBD1	TGCGCCAGCAGCCAATCCATCGGGACAGGGGAGGATCAGCCCCAGCATTTT	CASSQSIGTGEDQPQHF
TRBV19	TRBJ2-1	.	.	TGTGCCAGTAGTATTAGCGGAGTGAGCTCCTACAATGAGCAGTTCTTC	CASSISGVSSYNEQFF
TRBV2	TRBJ1-2	.	.	TGTGCCAGCAGTGATTCGGGCAGGGGCTATGGCTACACCTTC	CASSDSGRGYGYTF
TRBV14	TRBJ2-1	.	.	TGTGCCAGCAGCCCGGGACAAGTCTACAATGAGCAGTTCTTC	CASSPGQVYNEQFF
TRBV3-1/TRBV3-2	TRBJ1-1	.	TRBD1	TGTGCCAGCAGCCTCAGGGGGCGGACTGAAGCTTTCTTT	CASSLRGRTEAFF
TRBV19	TRBJ2-7	once	TRBD2	TGTGCCAGTAGTGCAGCGGGAGACGCCTACGAGCAGTACTTC	CASSAAGDAYEQYF
TRBV14	TRBJ1-4	.	.	TGTGCCAGCAGCCAAGCCAGGGAGGGGGAAAAACTGTTTTTT	CASSQAREGEKLFF
TRBV9	TRBJ2-3	.	.	TGTGCCAGCAGCGTAGATACGGTAGGCACAGATACGCAGTATTTT	CASSVDTVGTDTQYF
TRBV11-3	TRBJ1-2	.	TRBD1	TGTGCCAGCAGCCTTAGCGAGCAGGGGGTAGGAGGCTACACCTTC	CASSLSEQGVGGYTF
TRBV7-9	TRBJ2-7	.	TRBD1	TGTGCCAGCAGCTCTGGACAGGGGAGCAGCGAGCAGTACTTC	CASSSGQGSSEQYF
TRBV27	TRBJ2-1	.	.	TGTGCCAGCAGTTGGAGCCGCGGCAATGAGCAGTTCTTC	CASSWSRGNEQFF
TRBV6-1	TRBJ1-6	few	.	TGTGCCAGCAGTGAAGATTGGGAGTATAATTCACCCCTCCACTTT	CASSEDWEYNSPLHF
TRBV4-1	TRBJ2-3	.	.	TGCGCCAGCAGCCAAGCGAGCAGGTACGACACAGATACGCAGTATTTT	CASSQASRYDTDTQYF
TRBV10-1	TRBJ2-2	.	TRBD2	TGCGCCAGCAGTATAGCGGGAGCACCACCCGGGGAGCTGTTTTTT	CASSIAGAPPGELFF
TRBV5-5	TRBJ1-2	.	TRBD1	TGTGCCAGCAGCTTGGTGCAGGGGGCGGAATATGGCTACACCTTC	CASSLVQGAEYGYTF